This TCR beta chain was observed in a study of T cells in Graves' hyperthyroidism and ophthalmopathy. Amplification yielded TCR beta CDR3 regions, with RNA transcripts as the source. The TCR CDR3 first-round RT-PCR relied on the HTBI primer set. TCRdb processed the multiplex PCR reads anew with MiXCR; each CDR3 protein has one entry. Of a few hundred thousand distinct CDR3 sequences in the sample, around 14% were seen once. This receptor was taken from a woman aged 30 to 39 with Graves' hyperthyroidism. The sample consisted of blood.

The CDR3, as DNA: TGTGCCAGAAGGGCCGCCAATTCACCCCTCCACTTT. It codes for CARRAANSPLHF. This chain uses TRBV2 with TRBJ1-6; D gene ambiguous. Germline V CDR1 and CDR2: SNHLY, FYNNEI. CDR3 length: 12 residues. Trimming removed 9 bases at V and 7 bases at J, with 10 bases between. Variable domain in full (rest from reference TRBV2 and TRBJ1-6): EPEVTQTPSHQVTQMGQEVILRCVPISNHLYFYWYRQILGQKVEFLVSFYNNEISEKSEIFDDQFSVERPDGSNFTLKIRSTKLEDSAMYFCARRAANSPLHFGNGTRLTVT.